This record concerns one T cell receptor beta chain sequence. Seattle cases were enrolled at active infection and followed longitudinally. This CDR3 region has 17 residues. Per the germline V gene, CDR1 is MDHEN and CDR2 is SYDVKM. With 5 bases clipped from V and 8 bases from J, the junction kept 17 bases outside the gene matches. The sample is drawn from a study of blood T cell repertoires in COVID-19. In the source study's methods: Estimates of nucleated cell counts were drawn from the amplification of reference gene primers. Measured with immunoSEQ multiplex PCR; TCRdb has only the in-frame clones, and not every one. V and J calls and clone size follow that table, whereas D and trimming were derived from the DNA. The sample lists approximately 340,000 clones, roughly 86% occurring once.

Sequenced: peripheral blood. The V gene is TRBV28, the J gene TRBJ2-1; TRBD2 agrees at 8 bases. The origin of this receptor is a young man with COVID-19, enrolled during active disease. The CDR3 nucleotides read TGTGCCAGCAGTAATTTAGCGGGAATCCGGGGGAAGGATGAGCAGTTCTTC. Translated: CASSNLAGIRGKDEQFF.